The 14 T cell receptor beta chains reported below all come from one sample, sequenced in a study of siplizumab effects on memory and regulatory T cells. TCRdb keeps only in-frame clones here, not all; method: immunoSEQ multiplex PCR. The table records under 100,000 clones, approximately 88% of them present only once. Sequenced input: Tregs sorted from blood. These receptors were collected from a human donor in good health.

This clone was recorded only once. The CDR3 DNA is TGTGCCAGCAGCGTAGAAGTCTGGACTCGGGGCACTGAAGCTTTCTTT. Translated: CASSVEVWTRGTEAFF. The rearrangement joins TRBV9 to TRBJ1-1; no clear D. The V end lost 0 bases, the J end lost 4 bases, and 16 bases lay between the germline ends. Germline V lookup: CDR1 SGDLS, CDR2 YYNGEE. This CDR3 has 16 amino acids.

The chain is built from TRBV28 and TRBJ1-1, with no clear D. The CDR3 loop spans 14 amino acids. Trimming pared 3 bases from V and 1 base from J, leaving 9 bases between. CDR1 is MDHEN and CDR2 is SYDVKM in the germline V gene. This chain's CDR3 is CASSFSGKNTEAFF. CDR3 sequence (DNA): TGTGCCAGCAGTTTCAGTGGCAAGAACACTGAAGCTTTCTTT.

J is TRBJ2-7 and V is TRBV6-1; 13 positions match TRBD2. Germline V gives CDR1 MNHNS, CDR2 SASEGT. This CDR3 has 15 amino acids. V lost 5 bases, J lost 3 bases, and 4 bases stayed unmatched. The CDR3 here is CASSRTSGGLYEQYF. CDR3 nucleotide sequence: TGTGCCAGCAGTCGGACTAGCGGGGGCCTCTACGAGCAGTACTTC.

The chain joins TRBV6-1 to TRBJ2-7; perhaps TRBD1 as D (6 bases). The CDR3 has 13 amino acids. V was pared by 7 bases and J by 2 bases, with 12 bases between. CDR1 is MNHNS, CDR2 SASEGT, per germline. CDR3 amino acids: CASTHRVPYEQYF. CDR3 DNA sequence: TGTGCCAGCACGCACAGGGTTCCCTACGAGCAGTACTTC.

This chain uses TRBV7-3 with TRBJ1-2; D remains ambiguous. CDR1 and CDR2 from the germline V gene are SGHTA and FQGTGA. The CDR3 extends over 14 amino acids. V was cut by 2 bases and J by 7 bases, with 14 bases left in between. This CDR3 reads CASSLVWEESGYTF. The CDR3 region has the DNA TGTGCCAGCAGCTTAGTCTGGGAAGAGAGTGGCTACACCTTC.

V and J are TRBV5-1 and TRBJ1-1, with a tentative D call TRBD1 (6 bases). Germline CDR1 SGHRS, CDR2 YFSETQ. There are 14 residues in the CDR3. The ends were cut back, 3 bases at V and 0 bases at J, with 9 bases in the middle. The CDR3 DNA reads TGCGCCAGCAGCTGGACAGCCATGAACACTGAAGCTTTCTTT. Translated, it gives CASSWTAMNTEAFF.

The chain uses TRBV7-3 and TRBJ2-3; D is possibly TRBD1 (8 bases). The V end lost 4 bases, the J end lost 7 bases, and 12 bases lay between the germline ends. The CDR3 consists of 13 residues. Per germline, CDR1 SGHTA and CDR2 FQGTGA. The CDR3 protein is CASSSQGGNTQYF. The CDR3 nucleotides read TGTGCCAGCAGCTCACAGGGGGGGAATACGCAGTATTTT.

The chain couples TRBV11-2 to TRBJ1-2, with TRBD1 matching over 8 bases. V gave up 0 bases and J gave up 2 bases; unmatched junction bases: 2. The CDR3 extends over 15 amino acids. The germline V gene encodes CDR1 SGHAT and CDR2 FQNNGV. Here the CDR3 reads CASSLESGGNYGYTF. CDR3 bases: TGTGCCAGCAGCTTAGAATCAGGGGGCAACTATGGCTACACCTTC.

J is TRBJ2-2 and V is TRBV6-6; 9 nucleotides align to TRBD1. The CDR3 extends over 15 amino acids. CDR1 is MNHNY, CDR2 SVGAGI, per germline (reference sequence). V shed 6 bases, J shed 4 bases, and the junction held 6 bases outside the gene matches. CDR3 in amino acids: CASRLTGGPTGELFF. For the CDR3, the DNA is TGTGCCAGCAGGCTTACAGGGGGCCCCACCGGGGAGCTGTTTTTT.

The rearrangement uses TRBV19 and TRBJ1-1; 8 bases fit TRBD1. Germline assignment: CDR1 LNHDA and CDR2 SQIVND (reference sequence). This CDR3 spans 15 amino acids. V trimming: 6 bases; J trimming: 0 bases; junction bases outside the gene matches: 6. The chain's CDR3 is CASRFGQGLNTEAFF. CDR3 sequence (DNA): TGTGCCAGTAGATTTGGACAGGGCCTGAACACTGAAGCTTTCTTT.

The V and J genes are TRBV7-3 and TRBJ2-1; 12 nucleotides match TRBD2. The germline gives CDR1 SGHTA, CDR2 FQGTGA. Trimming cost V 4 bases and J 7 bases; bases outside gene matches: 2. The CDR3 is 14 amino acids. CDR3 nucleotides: TGTGCCAGCAGCTCTAGCGGGGGGGCAAATGAGCAGTTCTTC. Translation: CASSSSGGANEQFF.

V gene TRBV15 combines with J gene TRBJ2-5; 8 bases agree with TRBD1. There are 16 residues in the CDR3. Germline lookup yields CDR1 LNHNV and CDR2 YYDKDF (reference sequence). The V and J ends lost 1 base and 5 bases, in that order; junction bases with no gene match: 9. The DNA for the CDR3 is TGTGCCACCAGCAGAGGCGCAGGGGGCTTCATGGAGACCCAGTACTTC. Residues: CATSRGAGGFMETQYF.

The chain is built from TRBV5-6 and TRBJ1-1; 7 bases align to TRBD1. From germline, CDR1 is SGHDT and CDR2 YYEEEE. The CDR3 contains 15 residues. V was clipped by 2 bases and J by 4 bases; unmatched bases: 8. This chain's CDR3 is CASSLLTGAGTEAFF. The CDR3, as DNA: TGTGCCAGCAGCTTACTAACAGGGGCGGGCACTGAAGCTTTCTTT.

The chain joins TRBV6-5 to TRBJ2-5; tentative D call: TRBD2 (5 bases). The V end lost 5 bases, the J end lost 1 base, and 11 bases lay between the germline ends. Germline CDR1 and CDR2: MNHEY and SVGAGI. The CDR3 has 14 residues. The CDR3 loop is CASSGMSGQETQYF. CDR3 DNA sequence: TGTGCCAGCAGTGGAATGAGCGGCCAAGAGACCCAGTACTTC.